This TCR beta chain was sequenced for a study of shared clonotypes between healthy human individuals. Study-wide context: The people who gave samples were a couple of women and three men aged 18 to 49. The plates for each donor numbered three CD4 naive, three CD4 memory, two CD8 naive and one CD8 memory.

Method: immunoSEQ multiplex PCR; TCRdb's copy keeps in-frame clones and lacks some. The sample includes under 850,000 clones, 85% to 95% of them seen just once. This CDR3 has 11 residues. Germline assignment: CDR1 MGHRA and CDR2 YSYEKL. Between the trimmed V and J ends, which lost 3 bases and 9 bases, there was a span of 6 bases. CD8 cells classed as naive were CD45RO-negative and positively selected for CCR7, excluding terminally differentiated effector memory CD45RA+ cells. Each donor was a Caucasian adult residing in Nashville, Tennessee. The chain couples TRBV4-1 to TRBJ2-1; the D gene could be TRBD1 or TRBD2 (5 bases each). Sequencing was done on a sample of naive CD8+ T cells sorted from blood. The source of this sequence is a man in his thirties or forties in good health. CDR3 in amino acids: CASSHGTEQFF. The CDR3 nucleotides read TGCGCCAGCAGCCACGGGACTGAGCAGTTCTTC.